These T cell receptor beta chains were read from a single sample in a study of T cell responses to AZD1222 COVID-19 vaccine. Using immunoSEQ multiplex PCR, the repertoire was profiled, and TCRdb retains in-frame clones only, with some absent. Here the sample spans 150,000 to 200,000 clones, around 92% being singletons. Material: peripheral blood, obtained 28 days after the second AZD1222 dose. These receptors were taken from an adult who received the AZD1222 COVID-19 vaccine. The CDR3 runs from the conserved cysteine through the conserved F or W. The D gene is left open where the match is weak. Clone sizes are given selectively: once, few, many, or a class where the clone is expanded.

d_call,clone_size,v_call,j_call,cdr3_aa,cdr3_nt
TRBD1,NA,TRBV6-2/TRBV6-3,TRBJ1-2,CASSYSTGPYGYTF,TGTGCCAGCAGTTACTCGACAGGGCCCTATGGCTACACCTTC
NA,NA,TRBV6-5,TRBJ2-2,CASSPGHFTGELFF,TGTGCCAGCAGCCCGGGACACTTCACCGGGGAGCTGTTTTTT
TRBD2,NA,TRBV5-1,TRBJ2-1,CASSLNGGAYNEQFF,TGCGCCAGCAGCTTAAACGGGGGGGCCTACAATGAGCAGTTCTTC
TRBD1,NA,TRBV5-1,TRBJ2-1,CASSLFKGGAGEQFF,TGCGCCAGCAGCTTGTTTAAAGGGGGCGCGGGTGAGCAGTTCTTC
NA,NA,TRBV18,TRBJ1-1,CASSPQGMNTEAFF,TGTGCCAGCTCACCACAGGGGATGAACACTGAAGCTTTCTTT
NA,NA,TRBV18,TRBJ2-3,CASSERASADTQYF,TGTGCCAGCTCCGAGCGGGCTAGCGCAGATACGCAGTATTTT
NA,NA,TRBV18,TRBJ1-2,CASSPMDSEVSNYGYTF,TGTGCCAGCTCACCAATGGACAGCGAGGTGAGCAACTATGGCTACACCTTC
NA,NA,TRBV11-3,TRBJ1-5,CASSLVGGRDQPQHF,TGTGCCAGCAGCTTAGTAGGAGGCCGGGATCAGCCCCAGCATTTT
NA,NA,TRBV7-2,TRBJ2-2,CASSLKIGELFF,TGTGCCAGCAGCTTAAAAATCGGGGAGCTGTTTTTT
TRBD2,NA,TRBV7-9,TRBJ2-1,CASSLASGGFHEQFF,TGTGCCAGCAGCTTAGCTAGCGGGGGGTTTCATGAGCAGTTCTTC
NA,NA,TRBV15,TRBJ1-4,CATSRGQGQFSDEKLFF,TGTGCCACCAGCAGGGGCCAGGGACAATTCTCGGATGAAAAACTGTTTTTT
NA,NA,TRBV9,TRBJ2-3,CASSVWGGGTDTQYF,TGTGCCAGCAGCGTATGGGGAGGTGGAACAGATACGCAGTATTTT
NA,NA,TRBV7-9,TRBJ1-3,CASSLEQSTASYF,TGTGCCAGCAGCTTAGAACAGTCGACAGCCTCATATTTT
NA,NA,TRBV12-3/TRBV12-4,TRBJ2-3,CASSTDTQYF,TGTGCCAGCAGTACTGATACGCAGTATTTT
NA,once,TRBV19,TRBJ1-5,CASSIFGANQPQHF,TGTGCCAGTAGTATATTTGGGGCCAATCAGCCCCAGCATTTT
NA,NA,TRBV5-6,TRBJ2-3,CASSQGLVADTQYF,TGTGCCAGCAGCCAGGGATTGGTGGCAGATACGCAGTATTTT
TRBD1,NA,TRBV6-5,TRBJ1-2,CASSSTGGSYTF,TGTGCCAGCAGTTCCACAGGGGGTAGCTACACCTTC
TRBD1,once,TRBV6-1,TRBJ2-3,CASSEDRVTDTQYF,TGTGCCAGCAGTGAGGACAGGGTTACAGATACGCAGTATTTT
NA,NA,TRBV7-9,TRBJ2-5,CASSLRGRGETQYF,TGTGCCAGCAGCTTGCGGGGGCGGGGAGAGACCCAGTACTTC
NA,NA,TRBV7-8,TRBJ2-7,CASSFLSSYEQYF,TGTGCCAGCAGCTTCTTAAGCTCCTACGAGCAGTACTTC
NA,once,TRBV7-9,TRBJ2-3,CASSSRVDTQYF,TGTGCCAGCAGCTCGAGGGTGGATACGCAGTATTTT
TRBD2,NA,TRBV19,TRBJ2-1,CASRLSGGLYNEQFF,TGTGCCAGTAGGTTAAGCGGGGGGCTTTACAATGAGCAGTTCTTC
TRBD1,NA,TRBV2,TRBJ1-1,CASSVLTGGTEAFF,TGTGCCAGCAGCGTACTGACAGGGGGCACTGAAGCTTTCTTT
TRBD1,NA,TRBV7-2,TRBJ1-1,CASSIRDRGGLNTEAFF,TGTGCCAGCAGCATCCGGGACAGGGGGGGGTTAAACACTGAAGCTTTCTTT
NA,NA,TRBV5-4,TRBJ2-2,CASSSPGPTTENTGELFF,TGTGCCAGCAGCTCTCCGGGACCGACCACGGAAAACACCGGGGAGCTGTTTTTT
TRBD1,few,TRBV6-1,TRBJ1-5,CASSESGRQGRPQHF,TGTGCCAGCAGTGAATCCGGGAGACAGGGTAGGCCCCAGCATTTT
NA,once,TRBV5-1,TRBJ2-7,CASSLGTPYEQYF,TGCGCCAGCAGCTTGGGGACACCTTACGAGCAGTACTTC
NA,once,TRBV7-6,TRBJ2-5,CASSLGSETETQYF,TGTGCCAGCAGCTTAGGGTCGGAAACCGAGACCCAGTACTTC
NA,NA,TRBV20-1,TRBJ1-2,CSASRGTYGYTF,TGCAGTGCTAGTCGGGGGACCTATGGCTACACCTTC
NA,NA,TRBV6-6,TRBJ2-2,CASSYGRRLSGELFF,TGTGCCAGCAGTTACGGCAGAAGGCTGAGCGGGGAGCTGTTTTTT
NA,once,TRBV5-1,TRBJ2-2,CASSLQQRTGELFF,TGCGCCAGCAGCTTACAGCAACGGACCGGGGAGCTGTTTTTT
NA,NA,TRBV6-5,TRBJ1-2,CASSFGRSNYGYTF,TGTGCCAGCAGTTTCGGACGGAGCAACTATGGCTACACCTTC
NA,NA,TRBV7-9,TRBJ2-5,CASSKETQYF,TGTGCCAGCAGCAAAGAGACCCAGTACTTC
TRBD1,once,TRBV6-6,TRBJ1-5,CASSWGQGFSNQPQHF,TGTGCCAGCAGTTGGGGACAGGGTTTTAGCAATCAGCCCCAGCATTTT
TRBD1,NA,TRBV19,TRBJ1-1,CASSSGTALNTEAFF,TGTGCCAGTAGTTCCGGGACAGCCCTGAACACTGAAGCTTTCTTT
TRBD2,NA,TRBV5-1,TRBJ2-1,CASSLLLAGAHNEQFF,TGCGCCAGCAGCTTGTTGCTAGCGGGGGCCCACAATGAGCAGTTCTTC
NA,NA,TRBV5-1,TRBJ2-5,CASSLGVSETQYF,TGCGCCAGCAGCTTGGGGGTTTCGGAGACCCAGTACTTC
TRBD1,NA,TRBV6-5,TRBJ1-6,CASYRGPYNSPLHF,TGTGCCAGCTACAGGGGTCCCTATAATTCACCCCTCCACTTT
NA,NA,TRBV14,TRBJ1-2,CASSPQWAGLHGYTF,TGTGCCAGCAGCCCACAGTGGGCAGGGTTGCATGGCTACACCTTC
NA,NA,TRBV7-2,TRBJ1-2,CASSLGQDYGYTF,TGTGCCAGCAGCTTAGGGCAGGACTATGGCTACACCTTC
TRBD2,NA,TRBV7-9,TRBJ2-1,CASSLADSGGAGSEQFF,TGTGCCAGCAGCTTAGCGGATAGCGGGGGGGCCGGGAGTGAGCAGTTCTTC
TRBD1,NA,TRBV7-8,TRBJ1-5,CASSPDRDGQPQHF,TGTGCCAGCAGCCCGGACAGGGACGGACAGCCCCAGCATTTT
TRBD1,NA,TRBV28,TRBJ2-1,CASSLPHRGYYNEQFF,TGTGCCAGCAGTTTACCCCACAGGGGCTATTACAATGAGCAGTTCTTC
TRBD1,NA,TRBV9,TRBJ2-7,CASSVATGQGHEQYF,TGTGCCAGCAGCGTAGCTACGGGACAGGGGCACGAGCAGTACTTC
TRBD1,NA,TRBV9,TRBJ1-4,CASSVGQGGEKLFF,TGTGCCAGCAGCGTCGGACAGGGAGGTGAAAAACTGTTTTTT
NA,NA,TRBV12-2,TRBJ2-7,CASRSGQGRRGEQYF,TGTGCAAGTCGCTCGGGACAGGGAAGACGGGGCGAGCAGTACTTC
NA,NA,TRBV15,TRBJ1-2,CATSRERGKGGYTF,TGTGCCACCAGCAGAGAAAGGGGCAAGGGCGGCTACACCTTC
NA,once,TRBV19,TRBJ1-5,CASSIGTAYSNQPQHF,TGTGCCAGTAGTATAGGGACAGCCTATAGCAATCAGCCCCAGCATTTT
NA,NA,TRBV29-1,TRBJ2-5,CSVARARQETQYF,TGCAGCGTTGCCAGGGCCCGTCAAGAGACCCAGTACTTC
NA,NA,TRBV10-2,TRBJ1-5,CASSGSRNQPQHF,TGCGCCAGCAGTGGGTCACGGAATCAGCCCCAGCATTTT
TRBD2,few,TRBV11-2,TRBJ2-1,CASAGRLGVASYNEQFF,TGTGCCAGCGCCGGGAGGTTAGGGGTGGCCTCCTACAATGAGCAGTTCTTC